These 13 T cell receptor beta chains were sequenced from one sample in a study of blood T cell repertoires in COVID-19. TCRdb keeps only in-frame clones here, not all; method: immunoSEQ multiplex PCR. The sample has approximately 43,000 clones, roughly four fifths seen once. Sequencing was performed on peripheral blood. These receptors were collected from a middle-aged man with active or convalescent COVID-19.

This clone turned up a few times. The chain joins TRBV18 to TRBJ2-7; D remains unclear. The CDR3 sequence is 13 residues long. The germline V and J ends were trimmed by 2 bases and 4 bases, with 9 bases remaining between them. Germline CDR1 and CDR2: KGHSH and LQKENI. CDR3 sequence (DNA): TGTGCCAGCTCACCAACCAGAACGTACGAGCAGTACTTC. As protein: CASSPTRTYEQYF. Looking up the rest from reference TRBV18 and TRBJ2-7 gives the full variable domain: NAGVMQNPRHLVRRRGQEARLRCSPMKGHSHVYWYRQLPEEGLKFMVYLQKENIIDESGMPKERFSAEFPKEGPSILRIQQVVRGDSAAYFCASSPTRTYEQYFGPGTRLTVT.

The chain links TRBV15 to TRBJ2-1; 11 nucleotides agree with TRBD1. Germline loops: CDR1 LNHNV, CDR2 YYDKDF (reference sequence). The CDR3 consists of 15 residues. Trimming at V came to 3 bases and at J to 5 bases, leaving 3 bases not matched to a gene. The DNA of the CDR3 is TGTGCCACCAGCAGGGACAGGGGGCCCCACAATGAGCAGTTCTTC. Amino acid sequence: CATSRDRGPHNEQFF.

The V and J genes are TRBV9 and TRBJ1-2; D not resolved. The CDR3 length is 14 residues. The ends were cut back, 2 bases at V and 4 bases at J, with 12 bases in the middle. Germline V gene sequence: CDR1 SGDLS, CDR2 YYNGEE. Written as DNA, the CDR3 is TGTGCCAGCAGCGTCGACATAAGTCCCTATGGCTACACCTTC. It translates to CASSVDISPYGYTF. The variable domain in full, with the rest retrieved from reference TRBV9 and TRBJ1-2, is DSGVTQTPKHLITATGQRVTLRCSPRSGDLSVYWYQQSLDQGLQFLIQYYNGEERAKGNILERFSAQQFPDLHSELNLSSLELGDSALYFCASSVDISPYGYTFGSGTRLTVV.

The CDR3 here is CASSPRSYRATGVRYEQYF. The DNA of the CDR3 is TGTGCCAGCAGCCCCAGAAGCTACAGGGCGACCGGGGTAAGATACGAGCAGTACTTC. The chain recombines TRBV7-3 with TRBJ2-7, with a possible D match to TRBD1 (6 bases). The CDR3 consists of 19 residues. Trimming removed 5 bases at V and 4 bases at J, with 30 bases between. The germline CDR1 and CDR2 sequences are SGHTA and FQGTGA.

V is TRBV30 and J is TRBJ1-1; the match to TRBD1 covers 9 bases. The CDR3 loop spans 15 amino acids. Per the germline V gene, CDR1 is GTSNPN and CDR2 is SVGIG (reference sequence). The J segment lost 1 base and the V segment lost 1 base, leaving 4 bases of the junction unmatched. The CDR3 reads CAWSARGQGNTEAFF. CDR3 bases: TGTGCCTGGAGTGCCAGGGGACAGGGGAACACTGAAGCTTTCTTT.

The chain has TRBV5-4 and TRBJ2-7; 8 bases fit TRBD1. The CDR3 has 14 amino acids. The germline gives CDR1 SGHNT, CDR2 YYREEE (reference sequence). The V segment lost 5 bases and the J segment 4 bases; nucleotides outside the gene matches: 8. CDR3 sequence: CASRLSGGTYEQYF. DNA of the CDR3: TGTGCCAGCAGGCTCTCAGGGGGCACTTACGAGCAGTACTTC. The variable domain in full, completed from reference TRBV5-4 and TRBJ2-7, reads ETGVTQSPTHLIKTRGQQVTLRCSSQSGHNTVSWYQQALGQGPQFIFQYYREEENGRGNFPPRFSGLQFPNYSSELNVNALELDDSALYLCASRLSGGTYEQYFGPGTRLTVT.

This clone was seen more than once but under ten times. The chain uses TRBV4-1 and TRBJ1-1; unclear D gene. Germline V gene sequence: CDR1 MGHRA, CDR2 YSYEKL. This CDR3 is built from 14 residues. V lost 2 bases, J lost 6 bases, and 13 bases lay in between. The DNA of the CDR3 is TGCGCCAGCAGCCAACACCGGGGTGCCCCTGAAGCTTTCTTT. It encodes CASSQHRGAPEAFF.

The V gene is TRBV6-5, the J gene TRBJ2-7; possibly TRBD2 for D (6 bases). The length of the CDR3 is 14 residues. Trimming left V 3 bases short and J 2 bases short, with 11 bases between. CDR1 and CDR2 (germline): MNHEY, SVGAGI. The CDR3 sequence is CASSYWRGPYEQYF. The CDR3 nucleotides are TGTGCCAGCAGTTATTGGAGGGGACCCTACGAGCAGTACTTC.

V and J are TRBV2 and TRBJ2-7; 7 bases are a match to TRBD2. This CDR3 spans 16 amino acids. Trimming removed 7 bases from V and 3 bases from J; junction bases left unmatched: 15. Germline V gene sequence: CDR1 SNHLY, CDR2 FYNNEI. CDR3 loop: CASTHPGTNLIYEQYF. The CDR3 region has the DNA TGTGCCAGCACACACCCCGGGACTAACCTGATCTACGAGCAGTACTTC.

The chain is built from TRBV2 and TRBJ2-1, with a possible D match to TRBD2 (6 bases). The CDR3 has 10 amino acids. The V and J ends lost 7 bases and 16 bases respectively, with 14 bases between them. Germline CDR1 reads SNHLY; CDR2 reads FYNNEI. The CDR3 protein is CASKRDLEFF. The CDR3 DNA follows: TGTGCCAGCAAAAGGGACTTAGAATTCTTC. Filled out from reference TRBV2 and TRBJ2-1, the complete variable domain reads EPEVTQTPSHQVTQMGQEVILRCVPISNHLYFYWYRQILGQKVEFLVSFYNNEISEKSEIFDDQFSVERPDGSNFTLKIRSTKLEDSAMYFCASKRDLEFFGPGTRLTVL.

This chain joins TRBV19 and TRBJ2-5; the match to TRBD1 covers 8 bases. Germline assignment: CDR1 LNHDA and CDR2 SQIVND (reference sequence). The V gene end was trimmed by 2 bases and the J gene end by 5 bases; junction bases not matched to a gene: 7. This CDR3 comprises 15 residues. The CDR3 is CASSIPGGQAETQYF. The CDR3 region has the DNA TGTGCCAGTAGTATACCCGGGGGACAGGCGGAGACCCAGTACTTC. Full variable domain (remainder filled in from reference TRBV19 and TRBJ2-5): DGGITQSPKYLFRKEGQNVTLSCEQNLNHDAMYWYRQDPGQGLRLIYYSQIVNDFQKGDIAEGYSVSREKKESFPLTVTSAQKNPTAFYLCASSIPGGQAETQYFGPGTRLLVL.

The chain has TRBV28 and TRBJ2-1; no definite D call. Looked up from germline, CDR1 is MDHEN and CDR2 is SYDVKM. The CDR3 runs 14 residues. Trimming cost V 3 bases and J 9 bases, with 15 bases left between them. CDR3 DNA: TGTGCCAGCAGTTTCCCCGGCCCTTCGGGTGAGCAGTTCTTC. Translated: CASSFPGPSGEQFF.

The V gene is TRBV4-1, the J gene TRBJ2-3, with 12 bases that match TRBD1. The germline V gene has CDR1 MGHRA and CDR2 YSYEKL. Trimming at V came to 1 base and at J to 6 bases, leaving 5 bases not matched to a gene. This CDR3 is built from 16 residues. The CDR3: CASSQGGTGGWDTQYF. CDR3 sequence (DNA): TGCGCCAGCAGCCAAGGAGGGACAGGGGGCTGGGATACGCAGTATTTT.